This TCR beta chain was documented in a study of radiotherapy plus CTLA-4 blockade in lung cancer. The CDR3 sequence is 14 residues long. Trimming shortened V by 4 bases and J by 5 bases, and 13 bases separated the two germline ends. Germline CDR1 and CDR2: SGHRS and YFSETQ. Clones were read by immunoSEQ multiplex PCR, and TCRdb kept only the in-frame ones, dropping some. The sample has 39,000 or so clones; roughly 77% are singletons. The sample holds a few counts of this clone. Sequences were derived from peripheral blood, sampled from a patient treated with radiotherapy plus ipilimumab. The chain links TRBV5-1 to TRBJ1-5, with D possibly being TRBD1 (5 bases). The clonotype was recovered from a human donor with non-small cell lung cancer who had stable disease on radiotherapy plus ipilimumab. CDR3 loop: CASSGDGPHQPQHF. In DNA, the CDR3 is TGCGCCAGCAGCGGGGACGGTCCGCATCAGCCCCAGCATTTT.